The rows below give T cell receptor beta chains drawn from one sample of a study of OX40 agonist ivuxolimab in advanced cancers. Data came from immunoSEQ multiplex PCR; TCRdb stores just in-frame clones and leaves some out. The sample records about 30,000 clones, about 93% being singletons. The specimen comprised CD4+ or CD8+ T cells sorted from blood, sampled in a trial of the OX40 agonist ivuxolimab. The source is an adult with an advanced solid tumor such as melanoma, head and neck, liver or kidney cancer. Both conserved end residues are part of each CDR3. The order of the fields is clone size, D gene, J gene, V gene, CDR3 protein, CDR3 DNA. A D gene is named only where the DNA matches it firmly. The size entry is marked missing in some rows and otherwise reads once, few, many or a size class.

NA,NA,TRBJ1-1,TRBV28,CASSLEGLMNTEAFF,TGTGCCAGCAGTTTAGAGGGTCTCATGAACACTGAAGCTTTCTTT
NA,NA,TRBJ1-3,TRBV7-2,CASSEPPGRIVGNTIYF,TGTGCCAGCAGCGAACCACCGGGCCGGATCGTCGGAAACACCATATATTTT
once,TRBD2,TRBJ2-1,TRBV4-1,CASSLGRAENNEQFF,TGCGCCAGCAGCCTGGGGAGGGCCGAAAACAATGAGCAGTTCTTC
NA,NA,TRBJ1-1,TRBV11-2,CASSFTGKWRTEAFF,TGTGCCAGCAGCTTCACAGGGAAATGGCGAACTGAAGCTTTCTTT
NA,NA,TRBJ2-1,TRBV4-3,CASSQGVSINFLNEQFF,TGCGCCAGCAGCCAAGGTGTTAGTATTAATTTCTTGAATGAGCAGTTCTTC
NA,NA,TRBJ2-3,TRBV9,CASSGANFLFF,TGTGCCAGCAGCGGGGCCAATTTTCTATTTTTT
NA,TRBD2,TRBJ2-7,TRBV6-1,CASSEVRTSGNYEQYF,TGTGCCAGCAGTGAAGTAAGGACTAGCGGGAACTACGAGCAGTACTTC
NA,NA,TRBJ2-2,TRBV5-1,CASNLAGSGVNTGELFF,TGCGCCAGCAACCTCGCGGGGAGCGGAGTGAACACCGGGGAGCTGTTTTTT
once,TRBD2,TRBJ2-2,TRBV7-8,CASSPLLAGPNTGELFF,TGTGCCAGCAGCCCACTGCTAGCGGGGCCGAACACCGGGGAGCTGTTTTTT
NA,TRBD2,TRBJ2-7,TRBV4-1,CASSLSGEPEQYF,TGCGCCAGCAGCCTGAGCGGGGAGCCCGAGCAGTACTTC
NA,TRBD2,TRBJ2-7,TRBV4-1,CASSQDPVEGLAGLLGYEQYF,TGCGCCAGCAGCCAAGATCCCGTGGAGGGACTAGCGGGACTACTCGGCTACGAGCAGTACTTC
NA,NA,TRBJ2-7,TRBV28,CASSSRRRSSYEQYF,TGTGCCAGCAGTTCGCGGCGTAGGAGCTCCTACGAGCAGTACTTC
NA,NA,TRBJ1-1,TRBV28,CASSLDGYSEAFF,TGTGCCAGCAGTTTAGACGGTTACTCTGAAGCTTTCTTT
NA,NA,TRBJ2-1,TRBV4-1,CASSQGVANEQFF,TGCGCCAGCAGCCAAGGGGTTGCGAATGAGCAGTTCTTC
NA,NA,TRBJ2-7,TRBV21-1,CASYAGVVYEQYF,TGTGCCAGCTACGCGGGAGTGGTGTACGAGCAGTACTTC
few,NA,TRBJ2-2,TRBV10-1,CASSESTDGNTGELFF,TGCGCCAGCAGTGAGTCGACGGACGGGAACACCGGGGAGCTGTTTTTT
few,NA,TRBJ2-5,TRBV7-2,CASSFLAPFPPQYF,TGTGCCAGCAGCTTTCTCGCGCCTTTTCCGCCTCAGTACTTC
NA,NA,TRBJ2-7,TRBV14,CASSHGRVSYEQYF,TGTGCCAGCAGCCATGGCAGGGTCTCCTACGAGCAGTACTTC
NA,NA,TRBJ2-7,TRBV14,CASSQDERPYYEQYF,TGTGCCAGCAGCCAAGATGAGAGGCCCTACTACGAGCAGTACTTC
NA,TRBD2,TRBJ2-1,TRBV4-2,CASSPLTSGGASYNEQFF,TGTGCCAGCAGCCCTTTGACTAGCGGGGGGGCCTCCTACAATGAGCAGTTCTTC
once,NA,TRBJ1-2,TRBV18,CASSPSAGEFLSYGYTF,TGTGCCAGCTCACCATCGGCAGGGGAATTTTTAAGCTATGGCTACACCTTC
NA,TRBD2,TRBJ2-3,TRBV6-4,CASSESSGGTDTQYF,TGTGCCAGCAGTGAATCTAGCGGGGGTACAGATACGCAGTATTTT
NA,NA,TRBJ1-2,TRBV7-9,CASSPPVSFYGYTF,TGTGCCAGCAGCCCCCCCGTGAGCTTCTATGGCTACACCTTC
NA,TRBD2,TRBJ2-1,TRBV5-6,CASSTGTSAYNEQFF,TGTGCCAGCAGTACCGGGACTAGCGCCTACAATGAGCAGTTCTTC
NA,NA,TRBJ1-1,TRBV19,CASSILRPNTEAFF,TGTGCCAGTAGTATCCTCAGACCGAACACTGAAGCTTTCTTT
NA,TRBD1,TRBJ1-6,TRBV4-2,CASSQDRGQGSSPLHF,TGTGCCAGCAGCCAAGATCGGGGACAGGGTTCCTCACCCCTCCACTTT
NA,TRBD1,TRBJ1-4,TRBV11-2,CASSSSQGLDLDEKLFF,TGTGCCAGCAGTAGCTCACAGGGGCTTGATTTAGATGAAAAACTGTTTTTT
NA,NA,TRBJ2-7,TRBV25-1,CASSGGAEQYF,TGTGCCAGCAGTGGGGGTGCCGAGCAGTACTTC
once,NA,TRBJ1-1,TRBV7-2,CASSLDWTAPNTEAFF,TGTGCCAGCAGCTTAGATTGGACAGCACCGAACACTGAAGCTTTCTTT
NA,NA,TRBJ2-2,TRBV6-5,CASSYTATGELFF,TGTGCCAGCAGTTACACGGCTACCGGGGAGCTGTTTTTT
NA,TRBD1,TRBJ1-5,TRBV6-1,CASSEALGTGGYQPQHF,TGTGCCAGCAGTGAAGCCCTTGGGACAGGGGGCTATCAGCCCCAGCATTTT
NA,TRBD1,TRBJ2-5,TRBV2,CAIITGQGASQYF,TGTGCCATCATAACGGGACAGGGGGCCTCCCAGTACTTC